The 24 T cell receptor beta chains below were found in one sample sequenced in a study of graft-versus-host responses after intestinal transplantation. These receptors are not linked to any known antigen. Only in-frame clones appear in the TCRdb table, and some are missing; sequencing was by immunoSEQ multiplex PCR. The profile shows roughly 81,000 clones, roughly 80% of them singletons. The sequencing used unstimulated CD4+ T cells sorted from spleen or lymph node cells, collected before intestinal transplant. These receptors came from a human donor who received an intestinal transplant.

A remark on this clone: Compared with germline, one end of the junction differs, possibly owing to a read error. The chain uses TRBV5-1 and TRBJ2-3; 9 nucleotides line up with TRBD2. Germline lookup yields CDR1 SGHRS and CDR2 YFSETQ. The CDR3 has 14 residues. Here the CDR3 reads CASSFGTSTDTQYF. In DNA form, the CDR3 reads TGCGCCAGCAGCTTCGGGACTAGCACCGATACGCAGTATTTT. Full variable domain (outside the CDR3, taken from reference TRBV5-1 and TRBJ2-3): KAGVTQTPRYLIKTRGQQVTLSCSPISGHRSVSWYQQTPGQGLQFLFEYFSETQRNKGNFPGRFSGRQFSNSRSEMNVSTLELGDSALYLCASSFGTSTDTQYFGPGTRLTVL.

This chain connects TRBV15 to TRBJ2-1, with 12 bases identical to TRBD2. CDR1 is LNHNV and CDR2 is YYDKDF in the germline V gene (reference sequence). V dropped 3 bases and J dropped 4; count of bases not matched to a gene: 4. This CDR3 contains 16 residues. The CDR3 sequence is CATSRATSGGYNEQFF. Here the CDR3 DNA reads TGTGCCACCAGCAGGGCCACTAGCGGGGGGTACAATGAGCAGTTCTTC.

The chain recombines TRBV5-1 with TRBJ2-1; 8 bases map to TRBD1. The J segment lost 7 bases and the V segment lost 6 bases, leaving 9 bases of the junction unmatched. The germline V gene encodes CDR1 SGHRS and CDR2 YFSETQ. CDR3 size: 14 residues. CDR3 sequence (DNA): TGCGCCAGCACCTCCGGGACAGGTGTGAATGAGCAGTTCTTC. Amino acid sequence: CASTSGTGVNEQFF. Variable domain in full (rest from reference TRBV5-1 and TRBJ2-1): KAGVTQTPRYLIKTRGQQVTLSCSPISGHRSVSWYQQTPGQGLQFLFEYFSETQRNKGNFPGRFSGRQFSNSRSEMNVSTLELGDSALYLCASTSGTGVNEQFFGPGTRLTVL.

The rearrangement joins TRBV28 to TRBJ1-2, with 10 bases matching TRBD1. Germline-derived CDR1 and CDR2 are MDHEN and SYDVKM. The CDR3 covers 13 residues. The V segment lost 7 bases and the J segment 8 bases; nucleotides outside the gene matches: 7. CDR3 residues: CASTLDRGRGYTF. CDR3 coding DNA: TGTGCCAGCACCCTCGACAGGGGGCGAGGCTACACCTTC.

A word on this clone: Other DNA sequences in this sample translate to the same CDR3. The V call is TRBV10-3, the J call TRBJ1-4; 10 bases align to TRBD1. Per germline, CDR1 ENHRY and CDR2 SYGVKD. With V trimmed by 6 bases and J by 6 bases, 4 bases remained unmatched. The length of the CDR3 is 14 residues. CDR3 DNA: TGTGCCATCAGCCGGGACAGGGGTGATGAAAAACTGTTTTTT. Protein: CAISRDRGDEKLFF.

Only one count was recorded for this clone. V gene TRBV6-4 combines with J gene TRBJ1-6; unclear D gene. Germline V gene data show CDR1 as MRHNA and CDR2 as SNTAGT. V was pared by 4 bases and J by 8 bases, with 12 bases between. The CDR3 spans 14 residues. The CDR3 reads CASSVSGSDSPLHF. The CDR3, as DNA: TGTGCCAGCAGTGTATCCGGGTCTGATTCACCCCTCCACTTT.

The rearrangement joins TRBV5-4 to TRBJ1-2; TRBD1 matches at 10 bases. Trimming took 0 bases from V and 4 from J; bases not matched to a gene: 9. Looked up from germline, CDR1 is SGHNT and CDR2 is YYREEE (reference sequence). The CDR3 consists of 17 residues. Here the CDR3 reads CASSLGGQGIGTYGYTF. CDR3 sequence (DNA): TGTGCCAGCAGCTTGGGGGGACAGGGGATTGGGACCTATGGCTACACCTTC.

This chain uses TRBV18 with TRBJ1-4; no reliable D call. The length of the CDR3 is 15 residues. V gave up 3 bases and J gave up 8 bases, with 16 bases separating them. Germline values: CDR1 KGHSH, CDR2 LQKENI. DNA for the CDR3: TGTGCCAGCTCACCTTCGGGAGGGAGTTACGAAAAACTGTTTTTT. This gives the protein CASSPSGGSYEKLFF.

The chain has TRBV19 and TRBJ2-3, with 9 bases aligning to TRBD2. The V gene's germline CDR1 is LNHDA and CDR2 SQIVND (reference sequence). V gave up 6 bases and J gave up 4 bases; unmatched junction bases: 5. This CDR3 is 14 amino acids long. The CDR3 spells CASSHSGSADTQYF. In DNA form, the CDR3 reads TGTGCCAGTAGCCATAGCGGGAGTGCAGATACGCAGTATTTT.

The gene calls are TRBV5-1 and TRBJ2-1; 7 bases are a match to TRBD2. The V segment lost 0 bases and the J segment 2 bases; nucleotides outside the gene matches: 2. CDR1 SGHRS and CDR2 YFSETQ come from the germline V gene. The CDR3 is made up of 15 amino acids. As DNA, the CDR3 is TGCGCCAGCAGCTTGGGGCTAGCGGCCTACAATGAGCAGTTCTTC. Translated, it gives CASSLGLAAYNEQFF.

The gene calls are TRBV2 and TRBJ1-2, with D maybe TRBD1 (5 bases). The V end was cut by 3 bases, the J end by 3 bases, with 11 bases between. This CDR3 has 14 amino acids. Germline V gives CDR1 SNHLY, CDR2 FYNNEI. The CDR3 here is CASSDSGDYYGYTF. CDR3 coding DNA: TGTGCCAGCAGTGATTCGGGGGACTACTATGGCTACACCTTC.

About this clone: The germline gene is not matched at one end of the junction; a read error may be the cause. The J gene is TRBJ2-7, the V gene TRBV29-1; 9 bases map to TRBD2. This CDR3 region has 14 residues. Per the germline V gene, CDR1 is SQVTM and CDR2 is ANQGSEA. The CDR3 region has the DNA TGCGGCGTGGGGGTGGGCGGGAGGGCCTACGAGCAGTACTTC. This sequence encodes CGVGVGGRAYEQYF.

The V gene is TRBV7-2, the J gene TRBJ2-3; unclear D gene. The CDR3 has 15 amino acids. The germline V gene encodes CDR1 SGHTA and CDR2 FQGNSA. The V gene lost 3 bases and the J gene lost 0 bases, with 10 bases spanning the gap. CDR3 sequence (DNA): TGTGCCAGCAGCTTGTTCGGAGTAAGCACAGATACGCAGTATTTT. The encoded protein is CASSLFGVSTDTQYF.

This chain uses TRBV6-5 with TRBJ2-5; TRBD2 is a possible D gene (5 bases). V lost 5 bases and J lost 7, with 11 bases in between. CDR3 length: 12 amino acids. Looked up from germline, CDR1 is MNHEY and CDR2 is SVGAGI. The CDR3 sequence is CASSPLGVTQYF. The CDR3 DNA is TGTGCCAGCAGTCCCCTCGGGGTGACCCAGTACTTC.

The rearrangement joins TRBV18 to TRBJ1-1, with a tentative D call TRBD1 (6 bases). Deletions cut 2 bases from V and 6 bases from J, with 13 bases between. The CDR3 runs 14 residues. Germline lookup yields CDR1 KGHSH and CDR2 LQKENI. The CDR3: CASSPVQGVSEAFF. Here the CDR3 DNA reads TGTGCCAGCTCACCAGTACAGGGAGTGTCTGAAGCTTTCTTT.

J is TRBJ2-2 and V is TRBV2; 9 bases line up with TRBD1. The CDR3 length is 15 residues. V lost 8 bases to trimming and J lost 3 bases; unmatched junction nucleotides: 7. Germline values: CDR1 SNHLY, CDR2 FYNNEI. CDR3 loop: CASAPRQGDTGELFF. For the CDR3, the DNA is TGTGCCAGCGCCCCCCGACAGGGGGACACCGGGGAGCTGTTTTTT.

The rearrangement links TRBV15 to TRBJ2-7; 9 nucleotides line up with TRBD1. Germline CDR1 and CDR2: LNHNV and YYDKDF (reference sequence). The CDR3 has 16 residues. Trimming at V came to 1 base and at J to 2 bases, leaving 6 bases not matched to a gene. CDR3 nucleotides: TGTGCCACCAGCAGAGTAACAGGGGGCGCGACCTACGAGCAGTACTTC. It yields the protein CATSRVTGGATYEQYF.

The chain recombines TRBV5-5 with TRBJ1-1, with D maybe TRBD1 (5 bases). CDR3 length: 15 amino acids. CDR1 and CDR2 (germline): SGHKS, YYEKEE (reference sequence). With 2 bases removed from V and 1 base from J, the gap between germline ends came to 12 bases. The CDR3 is CASSFWGGANTEAFF. The CDR3 nucleotides read TGTGCCAGCAGCTTTTGGGGTGGGGCGAACACTGAAGCTTTCTTT.

The CDR3 nucleotides read TGTGCTAGTGGCCTCTTCGCGGAGCGGGGTTTCAATGAGCAGTTCTTC. Translating it yields CASGLFAERGFNEQFF. This chain connects TRBV12-5 to TRBJ2-1; 7 nucleotides align to TRBD2. With 6 bases clipped from V and 6 bases from J, the junction kept 14 bases outside the gene matches. There are 16 residues in the CDR3. The germline V gene has CDR1 LGHNT and CDR2 FRNRAP.

This chain links TRBV27 with TRBJ2-7, with TRBD1 matching over 9 bases. V was pared by 7 bases and J by 2 bases, with 3 bases of the junction left unmatched. Germline V gene sequence: CDR1 MNHEY, CDR2 SMNVEV (reference sequence). CDR3 size: 13 residues. In DNA form, the CDR3 reads TGTGCCAGCAACCGACAGGGGGCCTACGAGCAGTACTTC. Residues: CASNRQGAYEQYF.

This chain uses TRBV4-2 with TRBJ1-2; D unclear. Germline CDR1 is LGHNA and CDR2 is YNFKEQ. Trimming shortened V by 0 bases and J by 0 bases, and 8 bases separated the two germline ends. CDR3 length: 15 amino acids. The CDR3 region is CASSQESIANYGYTF. The CDR3 DNA is TGTGCCAGCAGCCAAGAATCCATTGCTAACTATGGCTACACCTTC.

The V gene is TRBV28, the J gene TRBJ1-6, with unresolved D. Trimming took 4 bases from V and 4 from J, leaving 17 bases between them. Germline V gene data show CDR1 as MDHEN and CDR2 as SYDVKM. This CDR3 is 17 amino acids long. The CDR3 sequence is CASSSPPGGGYNSPLHF. CDR3 DNA: TGTGCCAGCAGTTCCCCCCCCGGCGGAGGATATAATTCACCCCTCCACTTT.

V usage is TRBV5-1 and J usage is TRBJ2-7; 12 positions match TRBD1. The CDR3 has 16 amino acids. CDR1 and CDR2 from the germline V gene are SGHRS and YFSETQ. V shed 4 bases, J shed 5 bases, and the junction held 10 bases outside the gene matches. The DNA of the CDR3 is TGCGCCAGCAGCCCTATTCCGGGACAGGGGGCCCACGAGCAGTACTTC. This encodes CASSPIPGQGAHEQYF. Based on the CDR3 plus reference TRBV5-1 and TRBJ2-7, the full variable domain is KAGVTQTPRYLIKTRGQQVTLSCSPISGHRSVSWYQQTPGQGLQFLFEYFSETQRNKGNFPGRFSGRQFSNSRSEMNVSTLELGDSALYLCASSPIPGQGAHEQYFGPGTRLTVT.

This chain connects TRBV27 to TRBJ2-2; D gene ambiguous. The CDR3 has 13 residues. Germline CDR1 is MNHEY and CDR2 is SMNVEV (reference sequence). V was clipped by 6 bases and J by 7 bases, with 12 bases between them. CDR3 sequence: CASSHNRDGELFF. Here the CDR3 DNA reads TGTGCCAGCAGCCACAACAGAGACGGGGAGCTGTTTTTT.